These T cell receptor beta chains were read from a single sample in a study of Graves' ophthalmopathy and Graves' hyperthyroidism. TCRdb re-derived calls from the multiplex PCR reads in MiXCR, one entry per CDR3 protein. Of 300,000 to 500,000 distinct CDR3 sequences in the sample, 15% to 17% were seen once. The sample was peripheral blood. The receptors derive from a woman aged 18-35 years with stable Graves' hyperthyroidism. Each CDR3 is given with its conserved first and last residue. The order of the fields is D gene, J gene, clone size, V gene, CDR3 protein, CDR3 DNA. D genes are given only for firm matches. Where a row states a size, it is once, few, many or the class of an expanded clone; other rows omit it.

TRBD1 | TRBJ1-2 | many | TRBV12-3/TRBV12-4 | CASSSPGQDYGYTF | TGTGCCAGCAGTAGTCCGGGACAGGACTATGGCTACACCTTC
- | TRBJ1-5 | many | TRBV4-1 | CASSQEGGGGQPQHF | TGCGCCAGCAGCCAAGAAGGTGGGGGAGGTCAGCCCCAGCATTTT
- | TRBJ1-2 | many | TRBV29-1 | CSVEGTAYGYTF | TGCAGCGTTGAAGGGACAGCGTATGGCTACACCTTC
- | TRBJ1-1 | - | TRBV11-2 | CASSLQQGYSEAFF | TGTGCCAGCAGCCTACAACAGGGTTACTCTGAAGCTTTCTTT
- | TRBJ1-2 | - | TRBV2 | CASSETVGYTF | TGTGCCAGCAGTGAGACGGTTGGCTACACCTTC
- | TRBJ2-4 | few | TRBV10-1 | CASSESTSGKNIQYF | TGCGCCAGCAGTGAGTCGACATCGGGGAAAAACATTCAGTACTTC
- | TRBJ1-2 | - | TRBV6-2/TRBV6-3 | CASQDSFYGYTF | TGTGCCAGCCAAGACAGTTTCTATGGCTACACCTTC
- | TRBJ2-7 | many | TRBV6-5 | CASRGPVGYEQYF | TGTGCCAGCAGGGGACCGGTAGGCTACGAGCAGTACTTC
TRBD2 | TRBJ2-2 | few | TRBV11-2 | CASSLGYSGGATTGELFF | TGTGCCAGCAGCTTAGGGTACAGCGGGGGGGCGACCACCGGGGAGCTGTTTTTT
- | TRBJ2-7 | many | TRBV24-1 | CATSEEQGDEQYF | TGTGCCACCAGTGAAGAACAGGGAGACGAGCAGTACTTC
TRBD2 | TRBJ2-5 | many | TRBV11-2 | CASSLERVLGGGVAETQYF | TGTGCCAGCAGCTTAGAGCGTGTCCTTGGCGGGGGGGTAGCAGAGACCCAGTACTTC
- | TRBJ1-1 | many | TRBV12-3/TRBV12-4 | CASSLTWDSRAFF | TGTGCCAGCAGTTTAACCTGGGACTCTAGGGCTTTCTTT
- | TRBJ2-6 | many | TRBV13 | CASSSQDAHFGANVLTF | TGTGCCAGCAGCTCACAGGACGCCCATTTTGGGGCCAACGTCCTGACTTTC
TRBD1 | TRBJ1-5 | many | TRBV19 | CASSSPTGTGQPQHF | TGTGCCAGTAGTAGCCCGACAGGGACCGGGCAGCCCCAGCATTTT